Only a few counts were recorded for the clone carrying this TCR beta chain. The target antigen is unknown. This entry belongs to a study of blood T cells in healthy people across ages. The study's findings and limits: The fall in TCR beta diversity per million T cells was roughly linear with age.

A sample-barcoded 5' primer and a J-beta primer mix were used in a second PCR of about 7 to 11 cycles. MiXCR was run by TCRdb on the 5' RACE reads, yielding one entry per CDR3 protein. The table lists about 630,000 distinct CDR3 sequences, roughly 21% of them singletons. Germline V lookup: CDR1 KGHSH, CDR2 LQKENI. The V segment lost 2 bases and the J segment 7 bases; nucleotides outside the gene matches: 5. This CDR3 is 15 amino acids long. J is TRBJ1-6 and V is TRBV18; 7 nucleotides agree with TRBD1. This TCR came from a man between 65 and 85 years old in good health. The source material was blood. This CDR3 is CASSPWDSQNSPLHF. The CDR3 nucleotides are TGTGCCAGCTCACCATGGGACAGCCAAAATTCACCCCTCCACTTT.